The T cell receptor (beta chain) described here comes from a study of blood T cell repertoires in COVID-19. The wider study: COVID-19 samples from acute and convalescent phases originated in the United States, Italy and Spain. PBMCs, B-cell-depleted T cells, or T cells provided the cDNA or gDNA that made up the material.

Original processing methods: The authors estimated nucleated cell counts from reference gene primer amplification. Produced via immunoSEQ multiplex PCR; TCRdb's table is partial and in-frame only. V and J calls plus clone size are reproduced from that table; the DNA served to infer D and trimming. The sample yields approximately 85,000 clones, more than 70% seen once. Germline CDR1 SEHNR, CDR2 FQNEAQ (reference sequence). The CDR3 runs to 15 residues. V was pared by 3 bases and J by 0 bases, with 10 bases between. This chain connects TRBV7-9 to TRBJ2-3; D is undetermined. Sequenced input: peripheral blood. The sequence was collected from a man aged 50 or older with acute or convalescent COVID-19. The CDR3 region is CASSFPESSTDTQYF. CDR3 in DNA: TGTGCCAGCAGCTTCCCGGAGTCTAGCACAGATACGCAGTATTTT. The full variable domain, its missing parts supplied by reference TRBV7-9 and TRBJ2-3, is DTGVSQNPRHKITKRGQNVTFRCDPISEHNRLYWYRQTLGQGPEFLTYFQNEAQLEKSRLLSDRFSAERPKGSFSTLEIQRTEQGDSAMYLCASSFPESSTDTQYFGPGTRLTVL.